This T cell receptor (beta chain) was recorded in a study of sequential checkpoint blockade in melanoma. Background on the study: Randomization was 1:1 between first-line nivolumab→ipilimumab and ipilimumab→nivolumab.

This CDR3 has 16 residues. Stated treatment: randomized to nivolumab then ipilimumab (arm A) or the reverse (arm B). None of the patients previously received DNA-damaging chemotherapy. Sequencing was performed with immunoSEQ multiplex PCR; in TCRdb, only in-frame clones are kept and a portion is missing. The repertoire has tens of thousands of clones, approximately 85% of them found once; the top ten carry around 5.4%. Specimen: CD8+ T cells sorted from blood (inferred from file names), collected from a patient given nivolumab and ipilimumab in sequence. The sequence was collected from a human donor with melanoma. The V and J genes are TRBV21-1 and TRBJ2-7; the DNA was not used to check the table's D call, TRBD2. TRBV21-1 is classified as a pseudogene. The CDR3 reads CASSKASGSGDYEQYF. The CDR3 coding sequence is TGTGCCAGCAGCAAAGCTAGCGGGAGTGGGGACTACGAGCAGTACTTC.